This TCR beta chain was captured in a study of identical twins. The V and J ends lost 2 bases and 1 base, in that order; junction bases with no gene match: 3. Germline loops: CDR1 SGHVS, CDR2 FQNEAQ. The CDR3 contains 15 residues. One entry per CDR3 protein, called by TCRdb with MiXCR from the 5' RACE reads. The sample holds about 660,000 distinct CDR3 sequences, over 8.5% seen once. Study-wide findings and caveats: Less excess twin sharing appeared in beta out-of-frame sequences.

In this sample, this clonotype turned up many times. Its antigen is unidentified. The sample was also linked to a second study, of yellow fever vaccine responses in identical twins.

This TCR came from a woman between 18 and 29 years old in good health. The chain recombines TRBV7-8 with TRBJ2-5; 8 nucleotides line up with TRBD1. Sequencing was done on a sample of PBMCs. Here the CDR3 DNA reads TGTGCCAGCAGCTTATCAGGGACAGGCCAAGAGACCCAGTACTTC. The encoded protein is CASSLSGTGQETQYF.